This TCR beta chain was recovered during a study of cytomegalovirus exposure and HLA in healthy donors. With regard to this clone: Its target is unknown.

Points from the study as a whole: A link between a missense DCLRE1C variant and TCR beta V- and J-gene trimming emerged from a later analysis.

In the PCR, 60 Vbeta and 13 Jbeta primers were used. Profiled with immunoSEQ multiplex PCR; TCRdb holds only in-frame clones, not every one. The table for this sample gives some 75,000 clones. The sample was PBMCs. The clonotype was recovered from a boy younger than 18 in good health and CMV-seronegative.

The CDR3 spells CASSLVPGLGNQPQHF. Written as DNA, the CDR3 is TGTGCCAGCAGCTTAGTGCCGGGTTTGGGCAATCAGCCCCAGCATTTT. The rearrangement joins TRBV7-6 to TRBJ1-5; no clear D. V lost 1 base, J lost 2 bases, and 12 bases lay in between. Germline loops: CDR1 SGHVS, CDR2 FNYEAQ. The CDR3 contains 16 residues.